This TCR beta chain is from a study of memory CD4+ T cells and cytomegalovirus serostatus. On the study more broadly: Of the healthy Belgian adults, under 10 were CMV seropositive and 24 seronegative. Study-wide points: Repertoires predicted CMV serostatus with median bootstrapped AUC of 0.95.

For this clone: Its specificity is unknown.

Per the original data handling: Out-of-frame sequences were removed, leaving 2,204,828 distinct TCRbeta sequences. Measured with immunoSEQ multiplex PCR; TCRdb has only the in-frame clones, and not every one. D and trimming come from the DNA, and the V and J calls and clone size come from that table. This sample has about 60,000 clones, with about four fifths found just once. The sort gate was single viable CD3+CD4+CD8-CD45RO+ cells for memory CD4+ T cells. CD4+ T cells were isolated by positive magnetic selection. This sequence was found in an adult in good health and CMV-seronegative. Some clones in this sample may be carry-over from other donors' samples. The sequencing sample was made of memory CD4+ T cells from blood.

This chain's CDR3 is CASSQGQGVGTIYF. The CDR3 DNA sequence: TGCGCCAGCAGCCAAGGACAGGGAGTAGGCACCATATATTTT. This rearrangement joins TRBV4-1 to TRBJ1-3; 7 bases fit TRBD1. The germline V gene has CDR1 MGHRA and CDR2 YSYEKL. This CDR3 is built from 14 residues. V gave up 1 base and J gave up 9 bases; unmatched junction bases: 6.